The entry that follows covers one T cell receptor (beta chain) sequence. The entry originates in a study of T cell changes during pregnancy in multiple sclerosis. Sequencing used immunoSEQ multiplex PCR; TCRdb keeps in-frame clones, though not all of them. The table records some 46,000 clones, 80% to 95% of them present only once. The sample in question was peripheral blood, obtained in the third trimester of pregnancy. The sequence derives from a female donor with multiple sclerosis, enrolled in a pregnancy study.

This CDR3 reads CASSQDQVNYGYTF. The CDR3 DNA reads as TGTGCCAGCAGCCAAGATCAGGTTAACTATGGCTACACCTTC. The chain links TRBV5-4 to TRBJ1-2; no firm D call. The V and J ends lost 4 bases and 1 base respectively, with 11 bases between them. Germline V CDR1 and CDR2: SGHNT, YYREEE (reference sequence). The CDR3 sequence is 14 residues long.